The 25 T cell receptor beta chains listed next were all sequenced from one sample in a study of blood T cell repertoires in COVID-19. Using immunoSEQ multiplex PCR, the repertoire was profiled, and TCRdb retains in-frame clones only, with some absent. The repertoire has 130,000 to 150,000 clones, roughly four fifths of them found once; the top ten carry about an eighth. Input material: peripheral blood. These receptors all come from an elderly man with acute or convalescent COVID-19.

Only one count was recorded for this clone. V usage is TRBV28 and J usage is TRBJ1-1; 9 bases are a match to TRBD1. V lost 6 bases and J lost 10; bases outside the gene matches: 21. This CDR3 has 17 amino acids. CDR1 and CDR2 (germline): MDHEN, SYDVKM. CDR3 protein: CASRVPGQGEARALAFF. CDR3 DNA sequence: TGTGCCAGCAGGGTACCGGGACAGGGCGAGGCCCGAGCGTTAGCTTTCTTT.

The chain recombines TRBV2 with TRBJ2-5, with 11 bases identical to TRBD2. The CDR3 totals 15 residues. Losses at the gene ends were 5 bases for V and 2 bases for J; bases not matched to a gene: 4. Germline CDR1 reads SNHLY; CDR2 reads FYNNEI. The CDR3, as DNA: TGTGCCAGCAGTCTAGCGGGGGGACAACAAGAGACCCAGTACTTC. Its protein product is CASSLAGGQQETQYF. The variable domain in full, completed from reference TRBV2 and TRBJ2-5, reads EPEVTQTPSHQVTQMGQEVILRCVPISNHLYFYWYRQILGQKVEFLVSFYNNEISEKSEIFDDQFSVERPDGSNFTLKIRSTKLEDSAMYFCASSLAGGQQETQYFGPGTRLLVL.

This chain links TRBV11-2 with TRBJ1-1; D gene ambiguous. The V gene lost 1 base and the J gene lost 1 base, with 4 bases spanning the gap. Germline assignment: CDR1 SGHAT and CDR2 FQNNGV. CDR3 length: 13 amino acids. This chain's CDR3 is CASSLGGNTEAFF. The CDR3 bases are TGTGCCAGCAGCTTAGGAGGGAACACTGAAGCTTTCTTT.

In this sample, this clone is large. This rearrangement joins TRBV6-4 to TRBJ2-2, with TRBD1 as a possible D gene (6 bases). Trimming removed 2 bases from V and 5 bases from J, with 12 bases in between. The CDR3 runs 15 residues. Germline loops: CDR1 MRHNA, CDR2 SNTAGT. The CDR3 is CASSDTSGATGELFF. The CDR3 nucleotides read TGTGCCAGCAGTGACACCTCAGGGGCAACCGGGGAGCTGTTTTTT.

V is TRBV6-6 and J is TRBJ2-5, with D perhaps TRBD1 (5 bases). Trimming left V 0 bases short and J 6 bases short, with 8 bases between. Germline lookup yields CDR1 MNHNY and CDR2 SVGAGI (reference sequence). The CDR3 spans 13 residues. The DNA of the CDR3 is TGTGCCAGCAGTTACTCGATGGGGCAGACCCAGTACTTC. Protein product: CASSYSMGQTQYF.

The chain has TRBV30 and TRBJ1-4, with D tentatively TRBD1 (5 bases). CDR3 length: 13 amino acids. Germline V lookup: CDR1 GTSNPN, CDR2 SVGIG (reference sequence). V shed 0 bases and J shed 3 bases, with 5 bases lying between them. The CDR3 sequence: CAWSVGANEKLFF. The CDR3 nucleotides are TGTGCCTGGAGTGTAGGGGCTAATGAAAAACTGTTTTTT.

The chain has TRBV5-8 and TRBJ1-5, with no clear D. With 2 bases removed from V and 7 bases from J, the gap between germline ends came to 7 bases. CDR1 is SGHTS and CDR2 is YDEGEE in the germline V gene. The CDR3 runs 12 residues. The CDR3 DNA reads as TGTGCCAGCAGCTTCGGTTTCCAGCCCCAGCATTTT. This translates into CASSFGFQPQHF.

This chain connects TRBV15 to TRBJ1-2; 11 bases are a match to TRBD1. Trimming removed 6 bases from V and 3 bases from J; junction bases left unmatched: 6. Germline-derived CDR1 and CDR2 are LNHNV and YYDKDF (reference sequence). The CDR3 is 15 residues long. The CDR3 reads CATRLGTGGDYGYTF. CDR3 bases: TGTGCCACCAGGTTAGGGACAGGGGGTGACTATGGCTACACCTTC.

The genes are TRBV28 and TRBJ1-5; tentatively, D is TRBD1 (6 bases). V was trimmed by 6 bases and J by 3 bases, leaving 12 bases between them. The CDR3 has 14 amino acids. The germline gives CDR1 MDHEN, CDR2 SYDVKM. For the CDR3, the DNA is TGTGCCAGCAGCCCAGGACAGTTCAATCAGCCCCAGCATTTT. Translated, it gives CASSPGQFNQPQHF.

This chain links TRBV4-3 with TRBJ1-1; D is uncertain. CDR3 size: 13 residues. V was pared by 4 bases and J by 4 bases, with 10 bases between. The germline V gene encodes CDR1 LGHNA and CDR2 YSLEER. In DNA form, the CDR3 reads TGCGCCAGCAGCCGGGCGATTGGCACTGAAGCTTTCTTT. This codes for CASSRAIGTEAFF.

The V call is TRBV5-5, the J call TRBJ1-2, with a tentative D call TRBD1 (5 bases). CDR1 SGHKS and CDR2 YYEKEE come from the germline V gene (reference sequence). V lost 4 bases and J lost 1, with 14 bases in between. CDR3 size: 15 residues. CDR3 coding DNA: TGTGCCAGCAGCCCCGACAGCGGGGGTAACTATGGCTACACCTTC. This encodes CASSPDSGGNYGYTF.

The chain is built from TRBV3-1 (or the pseudogene TRBV3-2) and TRBJ1-1; possibly TRBD1 for D (5 bases). Trimming shortened V by 3 bases and J by 7 bases, and 15 bases separated the two germline ends. Per the germline V gene, CDR1 is LGHDT and CDR2 is YNNKEL (reference sequence). The CDR3 runs 14 residues. The CDR3 coding sequence is TGTGCCAGCAGCCATCCTATCCGGGGGATTGAAGCTTTCTTT. This gives the protein CASSHPIRGIEAFF.

The V gene is TRBV18, the J gene TRBJ1-1; D possibly corresponds to TRBD1 (6 bases). CDR3 size: 14 residues. V was trimmed by 8 bases and J by 1 base, leaving 14 bases between them. Germline V gene sequence: CDR1 KGHSH, CDR2 LQKENI. The chain's CDR3 is CASRRGRENTEAFF. CDR3 nucleotide sequence: TGTGCCAGCCGGCGGGGGCGGGAGAACACTGAAGCTTTCTTT.

V usage is TRBV7-3 and J usage is TRBJ2-3; maybe TRBD1 (5 bases). The V and J ends lost 5 bases and 6 bases respectively, with 9 bases between them. Per germline, CDR1 SGHTA and CDR2 FQGTGA. The CDR3 covers 12 residues. Here the CDR3 reads CASSLSGDTQYF. DNA of the CDR3: TGTGCCAGCAGCCTATCAGGGGATACGCAGTATTTT.

This clone has a single count. V gene TRBV18 combines with J gene TRBJ2-7; perhaps TRBD1 as D (6 bases). Trimming took off 4 bases at V and 4 bases at J, with 20 bases between the two ends. CDR1 and CDR2 from the germline V gene are KGHSH and LQKENI. The CDR3 runs 16 residues. For the CDR3, the DNA is TGTGCCAGCTCACGCGTAAAGGGACATAAGTCATACGAGCAGTACTTC. Its translation: CASSRVKGHKSYEQYF.

In this sample, this clone turned up a few times. The gene calls are TRBV5-1 and TRBJ1-1, with D hard to call. Germline CDR1 and CDR2: SGHRS and YFSETQ. The length of the CDR3 is 15 residues. Trimming cost V 3 bases and J 1 base, with 13 bases left between them. CDR3 in amino acids: CASSSLWGGNTEAFF. In DNA, the CDR3 is TGCGCCAGCAGCTCCCTGTGGGGAGGGAACACTGAAGCTTTCTTT.

In its sample, this clone was seen once. The chain combines TRBV6-6 with TRBJ2-3, with D possibly being TRBD2 (6 bases). Deletions cut 6 bases from V and 7 bases from J, with 14 bases between. CDR1 is MNHNY, CDR2 SVGAGI, per germline (reference sequence). The CDR3 contains 13 residues. For the CDR3, the DNA is TGTGCCAGCAGACGTGGGGAGGAAAATACGCAGTATTTT. Its translation is CASRRGEENTQYF.

The chain is built from TRBV15 and TRBJ2-7, with D possibly matching TRBD1 (5 bases). The V end lost 1 base, the J end lost 3 bases, and 19 bases lay between the germline ends. CDR1 and CDR2 (germline): LNHNV, YYDKDF (reference sequence). There are 17 residues in the CDR3. CDR3 residues: CATSRVPTVYGLYEQYF. CDR3 in DNA: TGTGCCACCAGCAGAGTTCCGACAGTATACGGCCTCTACGAGCAGTACTTC.

This clone was recorded many times. The J gene is TRBJ1-1, the V gene TRBV15; D is uncertain. The CDR3 has 14 residues. The V end was cut by 0 bases, the J end by 5 bases, with 10 bases between. CDR1 and CDR2 from the germline V gene are LNHNV and YYDKDF (reference sequence). The CDR3 loop reads CATSRDRAGTEAFF. The CDR3 coding sequence is TGTGCCACCAGCAGAGATCGGGCGGGGACTGAAGCTTTCTTT.

The chain joins TRBV3-1 (or the pseudogene TRBV3-2) to TRBJ1-5; TRBD1 matches 8 bases. The J segment lost 5 bases and the V segment lost 1 base, leaving 4 bases of the junction unmatched. The CDR3 contains 15 residues. In germline, CDR1 is LGHDT, CDR2 YNNKEL (reference sequence). CDR3 in amino acids: CASSQGDRSYQPQHF. CDR3 coding DNA: TGTGCCAGCAGCCAAGGGGACAGGTCGTATCAGCCCCAGCATTTT.

J is TRBJ1-4 and V is TRBV28, with TRBD1 identical over 8 bases. The germline V gene has CDR1 MDHEN and CDR2 SYDVKM. The V and J ends lost 6 bases and 8 bases, in that order; junction bases with no gene match: 11. The CDR3 runs 15 residues. Written as DNA, the CDR3 is TGTGCCAGCAGCCCCCCAGGACAGGGTAGGGAAAAACTGTTTTTT. Translation: CASSPPGQGREKLFF.

The chain couples TRBV11-2 to TRBJ2-5; D call uncertain. Germline values: CDR1 SGHAT, CDR2 FQNNGV. V was shortened by 5 bases and J by 2 bases, with 6 bases between the two germline ends. The CDR3 length is 12 residues. For the CDR3, the DNA is TGTGCCAGCAGCCTTTTTCAAGAGACCCAGTACTTC. Translation gives CASSLFQETQYF.

The chain is built from TRBV13 and TRBJ1-5, with TRBD1 matching 7 bases. The CDR3 loop spans 15 amino acids. Germline CDR1 is PRHDT and CDR2 is FYEKMQ (reference sequence). V lost 5 bases and J lost 0; bases outside the gene matches: 4. CDR3 sequence: CASSRRDSSNQPQHF. As DNA, the CDR3 is TGTGCCAGCAGCCGACGGGACAGTAGCAATCAGCCCCAGCATTTT.

The chain combines TRBV10-3 with TRBJ2-7; TRBD2 is a possible D gene (7 bases). Deletions cut 7 bases from V and 2 bases from J, with 12 bases between. Germline V gives CDR1 ENHRY, CDR2 SYGVKD. The CDR3 sequence is 13 residues long. CDR3 bases: TGTGCCATCACCAGCGGGACACCCTACGAGCAGTACTTC. This gives the protein CAITSGTPYEQYF.

The J gene is TRBJ2-1, the V gene TRBV9; D remains unclear. The V gene's germline CDR1 is SGDLS and CDR2 YYNGEE. This CDR3 has 15 residues. Trimming took off 0 bases at V and 1 base at J, with 8 bases between the two ends. The CDR3 protein is CASSVELQSYNEQFF. The CDR3 coding sequence is TGTGCCAGCAGCGTAGAGCTACAGTCCTACAATGAGCAGTTCTTC. The whole variable domain, remainder taken from reference TRBV9 and TRBJ2-1, is DSGVTQTPKHLITATGQRVTLRCSPRSGDLSVYWYQQSLDQGLQFLIQYYNGEERAKGNILERFSAQQFPDLHSELNLSSLELGDSALYFCASSVELQSYNEQFFGPGTRLTVL.